Given below is one T cell receptor beta chain in context. The source of the sample is a study of shared clonotypes between healthy human individuals. The protocol was immunoSEQ multiplex PCR, while the TCRdb copy is restricted to in-frame clones and leaves out a portion. This sample carries 2 million to 2.5 million clones, 90% to 95% of them seen once, and the ten largest clones take 0.13%. Trimming stripped 0 bases from V and 7 bases from J, with 20 bases between. Germline V gene lookup returns CDR1 SGDLS and CDR2 YYNGEE. This CDR3 contains 18 residues. Sequencing was performed on naive CD4+ T cells sorted from blood. Subset reported: CD45RA+ positively selected. This receptor was taken from a man aged 18 to 29 in good health. The chain recombines TRBV9 with TRBJ1-6, with D possibly being TRBD1 (5 bases). The DNA of the CDR3 is TGTGCCAGCAGCGTAGATATGGGGGGAGCTGGACACAATTCACCCCTCCACTTT. This encodes CASSVDMGGAGHNSPLHF.